This passage covers 25 T cell receptor beta chains from one sample sequenced in a study of blood T cells in healthy people across ages. Through a sample-barcoded 5' primer and a J-beta primer mix, a second PCR was run for roughly 7 to 12 cycles. TCRdb re-called the 5' RACE reads through MiXCR, storing one row per CDR3 protein. The sample holds over a million distinct CDR3 sequences; 45% are singletons and the top ten take approximately 17%. The specimen sequenced was blood. Receptors were obtained from a woman between 55 and 75 years old in good health.

This clonotype was detected many times. J is TRBJ2-7 and V is TRBV6-1; 8 bases align to TRBD2. J gave up 0 bases and V 10 bases, and 5 bases lay outside the gene matches. The CDR3 runs 13 residues. The germline V gene encodes CDR1 MNHNS and CDR2 SASEGT. CDR3 loop: CATSGRRSYEQYF. In DNA form, the CDR3 reads TGTGCCACTAGCGGGCGTCGCTCCTACGAGCAGTACTTC.

This clonotype was found a few times. Here the CDR3 DNA reads TGTGCCAGCAGGCCTAAATCCTCTCGGGGACACGTGAACACTGAAGCTTTCTTT. It yields the protein CASRPKSSRGHVNTEAFF. The chain is built from TRBV7-2 and TRBJ1-1; tentative D call: TRBD1 (6 bases). CDR3 length: 18 residues. Trimming removed 6 bases from V and 0 bases from J, with 23 bases in between. Germline lookup yields CDR1 SGHTA and CDR2 FQGNSA.

J is TRBJ2-1 and V is TRBV9; TRBD2 might be the D (6 bases). CDR1 and CDR2 (germline): SGDLS, YYNGEE. There are 14 residues in the CDR3. V was cut by 3 bases and J by 6 bases, with 13 bases left in between. The CDR3 coding sequence is TGTGCCAGCAGCGAACGACTAGGTGGCAATGAGCAGTTCTTC. Encoded protein: CASSERLGGNEQFF.

The rearrangement uses TRBV6-1 and TRBJ2-5; 8 nucleotides match TRBD1. V lost 7 bases and J lost 1; bases outside the gene matches: 5. The CDR3 sequence is 14 residues long. Germline V gene sequence: CDR1 MNHNS, CDR2 SASEGT. The chain's CDR3 is CASTWTGTQETQYF. In DNA form, the CDR3 reads TGTGCCAGCACTTGGACAGGGACCCAAGAGACCCAGTACTTC.

This clonotype has a handful of counts. V and J are TRBV28 and TRBJ2-7; D not resolved. V lost 1 base, J lost 6 bases, and 16 bases lay in between. From germline, CDR1 is MDHEN and CDR2 SYDVKM. The CDR3 is 15 amino acids. The CDR3 here is CASSLSPNLGSEQYF. The CDR3 nucleotides read TGTGCCAGCAGTTTATCCCCAAACCTAGGTAGCGAGCAGTACTTC.

The gene calls are TRBV10-3 and TRBJ2-7; 7 bases align to TRBD1. Germline V gene lookup returns CDR1 ENHRY and CDR2 SYGVKD. The CDR3 sequence is 12 residues long. Trimming removed 11 bases from V and 2 bases from J; junction bases left unmatched: 6. DNA of the CDR3: TGTGCCTCGTGGACAGGAACCTACGAGCAGTACTTC. Protein: CASWTGTYEQYF.

This clonotype was detected a few times. This rearrangement joins TRBV5-1 to TRBJ2-3, with a weak D call TRBD2 (5 bases). This CDR3 contains 20 residues. The V gene lost 2 bases and the J gene lost 0 bases, with 25 bases spanning the gap. CDR1 SGHRS and CDR2 YFSETQ come from the germline V gene. CDR3 residues: CASSFQPNLGLMTSTDTQYF. In nucleotides, the CDR3 is TGCGCCAGCAGCTTTCAGCCGAACCTAGGACTGATGACTAGCACAGATACGCAGTATTTT.

The chain couples TRBV6-2 or TRBV6-3 to TRBJ2-3, with 10 bases lining up with TRBD1. The length of the CDR3 is 16 residues. CDR1 and CDR2 from the germline V gene are MNHEY and SVGEGT. J lost 2 bases, V lost 1 base, and 3 bases had no gene match. CDR3 loop: CASSYLGQGSTDTQYF. The CDR3 nucleotides are TGTGCCAGCAGTTACTTGGGACAGGGGTCCACAGATACGCAGTATTTT.

The DNA of the CDR3 is TGTGCCAGCAGCTTAGGGGGTCGGGGGGCCCACGAGCAGTACTTC. Translating it yields CASSLGGRGAHEQYF. The gene calls are TRBV7-9 and TRBJ2-4, with D tentatively TRBD2 (7 bases). The DNA end favors TRBJ2-7, so the J call may be wrong. CDR1 and CDR2 (germline): SEHNR, FQNEAQ (reference sequence). This CDR3 is built from 15 residues.

The rearrangement links TRBV5-5 to TRBJ2-2, with 10 bases that match TRBD2. Germline lookup yields CDR1 SGHKS and CDR2 YYEKEE (reference sequence). The CDR3 spans 16 residues. V dropped 4 bases and J dropped 5; count of bases not matched to a gene: 8. The CDR3 loop reads CASSILASGRTGELFF. In nucleotides, the CDR3 is TGTGCCAGCAGCATCCTGGCTAGCGGGAGAACCGGGGAGCTGTTTTTT. Variable domain in full (rest from reference TRBV5-5 and TRBJ2-2): DAGVTQSPTHLIKTRGQQVTLRCSPISGHKSVSWYQQVLGQGPQFIFQYYEKEERGRGNFPDRFSARQFPNYSSELNVNALLLGDSALYLCASSILASGRTGELFFGEGSRLTVL.

The chain carries TRBV5-1 and TRBJ2-7; possibly TRBD2 for D (6 bases). V lost 4 bases and J lost 4, with 15 bases in between. Germline V gene sequence: CDR1 SGHRS, CDR2 YFSETQ. This CDR3 comprises 14 residues. The CDR3 loop reads CASSVYGRGYEQYF. Here the CDR3 DNA reads TGCGCCAGCAGCGTGTACGGGAGAGGGTACGAGCAGTACTTC.

This chain uses TRBV3-1 with TRBJ2-5; no reliable D call. Per the germline V gene, CDR1 is LGHDT and CDR2 is YNNKEL (reference sequence). CDR3 size: 13 residues. V shed 0 bases and J shed 10 bases, with 12 bases lying between them. The CDR3 sequence: CASSQDLGQLQYF. CDR3 nucleotides: TGTGCCAGCAGCCAAGATCTGGGCCAGCTCCAGTACTTC.

The V and J genes are TRBV20-1 and TRBJ2-3; the match to TRBD2 covers 8 bases. There are 16 residues in the CDR3. Germline V gene data show CDR1 as DFQATT and CDR2 as SNEGSKA (reference sequence). Losses at the gene ends were 6 bases for V and 6 bases for J; bases not matched to a gene: 17. Here the CDR3 DNA reads TGCAGTGCCCCACCCCGCCTTGGAGCGGGAGAGGATACGCAGTATTTT. This translates into CSAPPRLGAGEDTQYF.

A few counts support this clonotype. The V and J genes are TRBV6-5 and TRBJ2-1, with D uncertain. Per the germline V gene, CDR1 is MNHEY and CDR2 is SVGAGI. The CDR3 has 15 amino acids. Trimming pared 11 bases from V and 5 bases from J, leaving 22 bases between. Here the CDR3 DNA reads TGTGCCTGCCTCTTTCGGGCTTGGATCGACAATGAGCAGTTCTTC. Translated, it gives CACLFRAWIDNEQFF.

V usage is TRBV20-1 and J usage is TRBJ2-3, with TRBD2 matching over 10 bases. This CDR3 region has 14 residues. The V gene end was trimmed by 4 bases and the J gene end by 2 bases; junction bases not matched to a gene: 3. Germline V gene sequence: CDR1 DFQATT, CDR2 SNEGSKA (reference sequence). CDR3 DNA sequence: TGCAGTGCTATGGGACTAGCGAACACAGATACGCAGTATTTT. Its translation: CSAMGLANTDTQYF.

The rearrangement links TRBV12-3 or TRBV12-4 to TRBJ2-1; possible D gene TRBD2, 6 bases. V shed 5 bases and J shed 2 bases, with 16 bases lying between them. The CDR3 length is 16 residues. The CDR3 loop reads CASSGDGERAYNEQFF. The CDR3 DNA reads TGTGCCAGCAGTGGAGATGGGGAGCGGGCCTACAATGAGCAGTTCTTC.

This clonotype was observed many times. J is TRBJ2-5 and V is TRBV5-1; 11 nucleotides agree with TRBD1. Germline assignment: CDR1 SGHRS and CDR2 YFSETQ. The V gene end was trimmed by 7 bases and the J gene end by 1 base; junction bases not matched to a gene: 3. This CDR3 comprises 14 residues. CDR3 nucleotide sequence: TGCGCCAGCTGGACAGGGGGCGGCCAAGAGACCCAGTACTTC. Encoded protein: CASWTGGGQETQYF.

There are a few counts of this clonotype. V usage is TRBV10-1 and J usage is TRBJ2-7, with 7 bases fitting TRBD1. V was clipped by 3 bases and J by 0 bases; unmatched bases: 8. Germline V gene sequence: CDR1 WNHNN, CDR2 SYGVQD (reference sequence). The CDR3 consists of 16 residues. CDR3 residues: CASSDYPDRNSYEQYF. CDR3 coding DNA: TGCGCCAGCAGTGACTACCCGGACAGGAACTCCTACGAGCAGTACTTC.

In this sample, this clonotype turned up many times. J is TRBJ2-5 and V is TRBV4-1, with D possibly being TRBD1 (6 bases). The V end lost 2 bases, the J end lost 1 base, and 11 bases lay between the germline ends. CDR3 length equals 15 residues. The germline V gene has CDR1 MGHRA and CDR2 YSYEKL. The CDR3 DNA is TGCGCCAGCAGCCAACCCGACAGGATCCAAGAGACCCAGTACTTC. This translates into CASSQPDRIQETQYF.

The CDR3 DNA reads as TGCAGCCTCCAGGGGGCGGGTGGCTACACCTTC. Its protein product is CSLQGAGGYTF. The gene calls are TRBV29-1 and TRBJ1-2; 8 positions agree with TRBD1. Looked up from germline, CDR1 is SQVTM and CDR2 is ANQGSEA. CDR3 length equals 11 residues. V shed 8 bases, J shed 7 bases, and the junction held 6 bases outside the gene matches. The entire variable domain, with the rest obtained from reference TRBV29-1 and TRBJ1-2, is as follows: SAVISQKPSRDICQRGTSLTIQCQVDSQVTMMFWYRQQPGQSLTLIATANQGSEATYESGFVIDKFPISRPNLTFSTLTVSNMSPEDSSIYLCSLQGAGGYTFGSGTRLTVV.

The sample holds many counts of this clonotype. V is TRBV29-1 and J is TRBJ2-7; the D gene is possibly TRBD1 (5 bases). The CDR3 runs to 14 residues. With 3 bases removed from V and 1 base from J, the gap between germline ends came to 13 bases. Germline loops: CDR1 SQVTM, CDR2 ANQGSEA. This CDR3 is CSVEAGDSSYEQYF. The CDR3 coding sequence is TGCAGCGTTGAGGCCGGAGACAGTTCCTACGAGCAGTACTTC.

This clonotype is a singleton in its sample. The genes are TRBV4-1 and TRBJ2-5; 7 bases are a match to TRBD2. The length of the CDR3 is 17 residues. Germline CDR1 is MGHRA and CDR2 is YSYEKL. The V gene end was trimmed by 0 bases and the J gene end by 4 bases; junction bases not matched to a gene: 11. The CDR3 DNA follows: TGCGCCAGCAGCCAAGATTCTAGCGGAGGTGTGGGAGAGACCCAGTACTTC. This encodes CASSQDSSGGVGETQYF.

J is TRBJ1-2 and V is TRBV6-1, with D hard to call. CDR1 is MNHNS and CDR2 is SASEGT in the germline V gene. The CDR3 runs 12 residues. Between the trimmed V and J ends, which lost 2 bases and 3 bases, there was a span of 4 bases. This CDR3 reads CASSEYDYGYTF. CDR3 coding DNA: TGTGCCAGCAGTGAATATGACTATGGCTACACCTTC.

The rearrangement joins TRBV7-2 to TRBJ2-7; TRBD1 aligns across 7 bases. Germline-derived CDR1 and CDR2 are SGHTA and FQGNSA. V lost 4 bases and J lost 2; bases outside the gene matches: 5. CDR3 size: 14 residues. CDR3 sequence: CASSSSTGPYEQYF. The CDR3 nucleotides are TGTGCCAGCAGCTCATCGACAGGGCCCTACGAGCAGTACTTC.

This clonotype was counted between two and nine times. V and J are TRBV7-2 and TRBJ1-5; D not resolved. Deletions cut 3 bases from V and 5 bases from J, with 17 bases between. The CDR3 extends over 16 amino acids. CDR1 is SGHTA, CDR2 FQGNSA, per germline. The CDR3 here is CASSLDPGESYQPQHF. CDR3 nucleotide sequence: TGTGCCAGCAGCTTGGACCCTGGGGAATCATATCAGCCCCAGCATTTT.